One and the same sample provided the 15 T cell receptor beta chains below, sequenced in a study of cytomegalovirus exposure and HLA in healthy donors. Both 60 Vbeta primers and 13 Jbeta primers went into the PCR. Assay: immunoSEQ multiplex PCR; the TCRdb copy retains only in-frame clones and omits some. The table includes roughly 180,000 clones, roughly three quarters detected once. Sequenced sample: PBMCs. The origin of the receptors is a male donor in good health and CMV-seronegative.

This clone was seen a handful of times. V and J are TRBV4-1 and TRBJ1-5, with 7 bases matching TRBD1. The junction had 4 bases not matched to a gene; V was cut back by 1 base and J by 4 bases. CDR1 and CDR2 from the germline V gene are MGHRA and YSYEKL. This CDR3 is 15 amino acids long. CDR3 DNA sequence: TGCGCCAGCAGCCAAGCAGGGGGGATTAATCAGCCCCAGCATTTT. Translation gives CASSQAGGINQPQHF.

The chain employs TRBV29-1 and TRBJ1-2; D may be TRBD1 (6 bases). Germline loops: CDR1 SQVTM, CDR2 ANQGSEA. The CDR3 runs to 13 residues. Trimming stripped 4 bases from V and 3 bases from J, with 12 bases between. CDR3 bases: TGCAGCGTTGGAGTGGGGGCCGACTATGGCTACACCTTC. Its protein is CSVGVGADYGYTF.

The rearrangement uses TRBV7-6 and TRBJ1-1, with D possibly matching TRBD1 (6 bases). Germline-derived CDR1 and CDR2 are SGHVS and FNYEAQ. The CDR3 sequence is 13 residues long. V was trimmed by 3 bases and J by 6 bases, leaving 11 bases between them. CDR3 coding DNA: TGTGCCAGCAGCTTGGGGGCTGCCGCTGAAGCTTTCTTT. Amino acid sequence: CASSLGAAAEAFF.

The chain uses TRBV30 and TRBJ2-4, with 7 bases matching TRBD1. Trimming at V came to 0 bases and at J to 4 bases, leaving 3 bases not matched to a gene. The CDR3 spans 14 residues. Germline CDR1 GTSNPN, CDR2 SVGIG (reference sequence). CDR3 loop: CAWSVRDSKNIQYF. The DNA for the CDR3 is TGTGCCTGGAGTGTACGGGACAGTAAAAACATTCAGTACTTC.

The rearrangement uses TRBV5-1 and TRBJ2-1, with 8 bases lining up with TRBD2. Per the germline V gene, CDR1 is SGHRS and CDR2 is YFSETQ. Losses at the gene ends were 4 bases for V and 0 bases for J; bases not matched to a gene: 6. This CDR3 has 16 residues. The CDR3 loop is CASSLVAGSSYNEQFF. The CDR3 DNA is TGCGCCAGCAGCCTGGTAGCGGGGAGCTCCTACAATGAGCAGTTCTTC.

This clone was picked up a small number of times. The V gene is TRBV2, the J gene TRBJ2-7; TRBD2 aligns across 10 bases. The germline gives CDR1 SNHLY, CDR2 FYNNEI. Unmatched junction bases numbered 3, after V lost 1 base and J lost 0 bases. This CDR3 contains 16 residues. Written as DNA, the CDR3 is TGTGCCAGCAGTGAAGGCCTAGCGGGAGCCTCCTACGAGCAGTACTTC. This codes for CASSEGLAGASYEQYF.

The CDR3 DNA follows: TGTGCCAGCAGCCTCGGACTAGCGGGAGCTTCAGGGGCCAACGTCCTGACTTTC. Residues: CASSLGLAGASGANVLTF. The chain carries TRBV7-2 and TRBJ2-6, with 13 bases that match TRBD2. Per germline, CDR1 SGHTA and CDR2 FQGNSA. V shed 5 bases, J shed 4 bases, and the junction held 8 bases outside the gene matches. The length of the CDR3 is 18 residues.

This sequence joins TRBV6-1 and TRBJ1-5; D ambiguous. CDR1 MNHNS and CDR2 SASEGT come from the germline V gene. V dropped 6 bases and J dropped 1 base, with 13 bases sitting between them. CDR3 length: 15 amino acids. For the CDR3, the DNA is TGTGCCAGCAGCGGGTGGGAGTCCAGCAATCAGCCCCAGCATTTT. As protein: CASSGWESSNQPQHF.

The rearrangement joins TRBV4-2 to TRBJ2-7, with D uncertain. Looked up from germline, CDR1 is LGHNA and CDR2 is YNFKEQ. CDR3 length: 12 residues. The V gene lost 1 base and the J gene lost 4 bases, with 5 bases spanning the gap. CDR3 sequence: CASSQGQYEQYF. In DNA form, the CDR3 reads TGTGCCAGCAGCCAAGGGCAGTACGAGCAGTACTTC.

The chain uses TRBV7-9 and TRBJ2-1; D ambiguous. Trimming cost V 4 bases and J 4 bases, with 8 bases left between them. Germline V gene sequence: CDR1 SEHNR, CDR2 FQNEAQ (reference sequence). CDR3 size: 13 residues. DNA of the CDR3: TGTGCCAGCAGCTCCGTCCCTTACAATGAGCAGTTCTTC. Translation gives CASSSVPYNEQFF.

This chain joins TRBV6-5 and TRBJ1-2, with 10 bases aligning to TRBD1. Germline values: CDR1 MNHEY, CDR2 SVGAGI. The CDR3 is made up of 15 amino acids. J gave up 8 bases and V 6 bases, and 12 bases lay outside the gene matches. The CDR3 protein is CASRRDRGAIVGYTF. CDR3 DNA sequence: TGTGCCAGCAGACGGGACAGGGGCGCTATCGTAGGCTACACCTTC.

This clone was counted only a few times. This chain uses TRBV5-1 with TRBJ1-5; no firm D call. Trimming took off 0 bases at V and 1 base at J, with 8 bases between the two ends. CDR1 SGHRS and CDR2 YFSETQ come from the germline V gene. The CDR3 loop spans 15 amino acids. CDR3 sequence (DNA): TGCGCCAGCAGCTTGGGTCCCTCGAGCAATCAGCCCCAGCATTTT. It encodes CASSLGPSSNQPQHF.

The DNA for the CDR3 is TGTGCTGAGAGAAGATTAGGAAACACCATATATTTT. This gives the protein CAERRLGNTIYF. The chain recombines TRBV30 with TRBJ1-3; D is undetermined. The CDR3 is 12 residues long. The germline CDR1 and CDR2 sequences are GTSNPN and SVGIG (reference sequence). The whole variable domain, filled in from reference TRBV30 and TRBJ1-3, reads SQTIHQWPATLVQPVGSPLSLECTVEGTSNPNLYWYRQAAGRGLQLLFYSVGIGQISSEVPQNLSASRPQDRQFILSSKKLLLSDSGFYLCAERRLGNTIYFGEGSWLTVV.

The rearrangement links TRBV5-1 to TRBJ1-1, with TRBD1 matching 8 bases. V was pared by 4 bases and J by 5 bases, with 10 bases of the junction left unmatched. Germline-derived CDR1 and CDR2 are SGHRS and YFSETQ. This CDR3 has 15 residues. DNA for the CDR3: TGCGCCAGCAGCCTCGACCCGACAGGGGAGACTGAAGCTTTCTTT. Translation gives CASSLDPTGETEAFF. Complete variable domain (other parts from reference TRBV5-1 and TRBJ1-1): KAGVTQTPRYLIKTRGQQVTLSCSPISGHRSVSWYQQTPGQGLQFLFEYFSETQRNKGNFPGRFSGRQFSNSRSEMNVSTLELGDSALYLCASSLDPTGETEAFFGQGTRLTVV.

The rearrangement links TRBV2 to TRBJ1-3, with a possible D match to TRBD1 (6 bases). The CDR3 runs 16 residues. Germline V gives CDR1 SNHLY, CDR2 FYNNEI. Trimming removed 8 bases from V and 0 bases from J, with 17 bases in between. CDR3 coding DNA: TGTGCCAGCCGCCCTCTCGACAGGAACTCTGGAAACACCATATATTTT. Amino acid sequence: CASRPLDRNSGNTIYF.